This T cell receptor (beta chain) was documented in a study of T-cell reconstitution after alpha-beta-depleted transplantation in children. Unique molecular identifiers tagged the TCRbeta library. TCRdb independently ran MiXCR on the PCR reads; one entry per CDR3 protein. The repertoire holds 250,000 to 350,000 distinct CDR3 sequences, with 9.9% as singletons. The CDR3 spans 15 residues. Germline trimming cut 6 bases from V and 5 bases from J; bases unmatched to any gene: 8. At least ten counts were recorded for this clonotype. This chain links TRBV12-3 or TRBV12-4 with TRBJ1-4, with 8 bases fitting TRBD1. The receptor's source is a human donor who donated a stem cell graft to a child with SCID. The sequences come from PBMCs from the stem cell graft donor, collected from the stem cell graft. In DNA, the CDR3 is TGTGCCAGCAGCGAAGGACAGGGCAAGAATGAAAAACTGTTTTTT. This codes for CASSEGQGKNEKLFF.